A single sample gave rise to the 15 T cell receptor beta chains below, sequenced in a study of blood T cell repertoires in COVID-19. Produced via immunoSEQ multiplex PCR; TCRdb's table is partial and in-frame only. Of under 100,000 clones listed, 75% to 90% are singletons. Source material: peripheral blood. These receptors were obtained from a male donor with acute or convalescent COVID-19.

The gene calls are TRBV29-1 and TRBJ2-7; TRBD1 aligns across 8 bases. The CDR3 is made up of 12 amino acids. Germline V CDR1 and CDR2: SQVTM, ANQGSEA. The trim removed 3 bases at V and 5 bases at J, leaving 3 bases unmatched. CDR3 residues: CSVDGQGDEQYF. The CDR3 DNA sequence: TGCAGCGTTGATGGACAGGGCGACGAGCAGTACTTC.

The genes are TRBV5-1 and TRBJ1-4, with 10 nucleotides matching TRBD1. Per germline, CDR1 SGHRS and CDR2 YFSETQ. The V and J ends lost 3 bases and 4 bases, in that order; junction bases with no gene match: 9. This CDR3 comprises 17 residues. CDR3 protein: CASSSLTGGVSNEKLFF. DNA for the CDR3: TGCGCCAGCAGCTCCCTGACAGGGGGCGTGAGTAATGAAAAACTGTTTTTT.

The chain joins TRBV6-5 to TRBJ2-5; tentatively, D is TRBD1 (5 bases). Germline assignment: CDR1 MNHEY and CDR2 SVGAGI. V lost 5 bases, J lost 6 bases, and 13 bases lay in between. This CDR3 is built from 13 residues. The CDR3 DNA follows: TGTGCCAGCAGTCGGACACCGGAGAAGACCCAGTACTTC. Protein product: CASSRTPEKTQYF.

V gene TRBV11-1 combines with J gene TRBJ2-3; 13 nucleotides agree with TRBD2. The CDR3 extends over 16 amino acids. The V and J ends lost 4 bases and 0 bases, in that order; junction bases with no gene match: 1. Germline CDR1 is SGHAT and CDR2 is FQDESV (reference sequence). CDR3 protein: CASSWTSGGSTDTQYF. For the CDR3, the DNA is TGTGCCAGCAGCTGGACTAGCGGGGGTAGCACAGATACGCAGTATTTT. The full variable domain, rest sourced from reference TRBV11-1 and TRBJ2-3, is EAEVAQSPRYKITEKSQAVAFWCDPISGHATLYWYRQILGQGPELLVQFQDESVVDDSQLPKDRFSAERLKGVDSTLKIQPAELGDSAMYLCASSWTSGGSTDTQYFGPGTRLTVL.

This clone appeared a single time. This chain uses TRBV29-1 with TRBJ1-4; D not certain. This CDR3 contains 13 residues. V was cut by 6 bases and J by 5 bases, with 13 bases left in between. Germline-derived CDR1 and CDR2 are SQVTM and ANQGSEA. CDR3 nucleotides: TGCAGCGTCTCCACCGGGGTCAATGAAAAACTGTTTTTT. Translation: CSVSTGVNEKLFF.

V is TRBV6-1 and J is TRBJ1-2, with TRBD1 matching over 7 bases. The trim removed 3 bases at V and 7 bases at J, leaving 8 bases unmatched. Per germline, CDR1 MNHNS and CDR2 SASEGT. The CDR3 contains 14 residues. This chain's CDR3 is CASSEWRQGSGYTF. The CDR3 nucleotides are TGTGCCAGCAGTGAGTGGAGACAGGGCTCTGGCTACACCTTC.

This clone was seen ten or more times. CDR3 nucleotides: TGTGCCAGCAGGGACAGGGGGCTTAACGAGCAGTACTTC. Translated: CASRDRGLNEQYF. The V call is TRBV7-2, the J call TRBJ2-7, with TRBD1 matching over 11 bases. The CDR3 loop spans 13 amino acids. Germline CDR1 reads SGHTA; CDR2 reads FQGNSA. Unmatched junction bases numbered 3, after V lost 6 bases and J lost 5 bases.

V is TRBV5-4 and J is TRBJ1-2; 7 bases are shared with TRBD1. The length of the CDR3 is 14 residues. With 3 bases clipped from V and 3 bases from J, the junction kept 5 bases outside the gene matches. Germline V gene data show CDR1 as SGHNT and CDR2 as YYREEE (reference sequence). In DNA form, the CDR3 reads TGTGCCAGCAGCTCGGACAGGTTATACTATGGCTACACCTTC. Translated: CASSSDRLYYGYTF.

This rearrangement joins TRBV6-5 to TRBJ2-7; 7 nucleotides match TRBD1. Germline V lookup: CDR1 MNHEY, CDR2 SVGAGI. CDR3 size: 14 residues. With 7 bases clipped from V and 3 bases from J, the junction kept 9 bases outside the gene matches. The CDR3: CASNSRAGGYEQYF. Written as DNA, the CDR3 is TGTGCCAGCAACTCTCGGGCAGGGGGCTACGAGCAGTACTTC.

This chain connects TRBV29-1 to TRBJ1-2; 11 bases fit TRBD1. Germline assignment: CDR1 SQVTM and CDR2 ANQGSEA. The J segment lost 4 bases and the V segment lost 1 base, leaving 5 bases of the junction unmatched. The CDR3 length is 15 residues. CDR3 sequence: CSVEGGTGGAYGYTF. The CDR3 DNA sequence: TGCAGCGTTGAAGGCGGGACAGGGGGAGCCTATGGCTACACCTTC.

This rearrangement joins TRBV2 to TRBJ2-7; D is unresolved. Germline CDR1 is SNHLY and CDR2 is FYNNEI. The CDR3 consists of 14 residues. V gave up 3 bases and J gave up 2 bases, with 11 bases separating them. CDR3 DNA: TGTGCCAGCAGTGATTCGAGAGGTACCTACGAGCAGTACTTC. Translating gives CASSDSRGTYEQYF.

V usage is TRBV5-8 and J usage is TRBJ2-3; 10 bases line up with TRBD1. This CDR3 region has 15 residues. The germline CDR1 and CDR2 sequences are SGHTS and YDEGEE. V lost 2 bases to trimming and J lost 4 bases; unmatched junction nucleotides: 4. This CDR3 is CASSLLGQGSDTQYF. In nucleotides, the CDR3 is TGTGCCAGCAGCTTACTGGGACAGGGGTCAGATACGCAGTATTTT.

The chain combines TRBV6-5 with TRBJ1-1; 10 bases are a match to TRBD1. Germline V gene sequence: CDR1 MNHEY, CDR2 SVGAGI. This CDR3 is built from 15 residues. V shed 5 bases, J shed 6 bases, and the junction held 9 bases outside the gene matches. The CDR3 region has the DNA TGTGCCAGCAGTCACTGGACGACAGGGGGCGCTGAAGCTTTCTTT. This sequence encodes CASSHWTTGGAEAFF.

The chain combines TRBV9 with TRBJ2-7; the D is unclear. Germline loops: CDR1 SGDLS, CDR2 YYNGEE. V was pared by 0 bases and J by 1 base, with 14 bases between. CDR3 length: 16 residues. CDR3 DNA: TGTGCCAGCAGCGTAGACGGCGTGGGCAGGTCCTACGAGCAGTACTTC. Amino acids: CASSVDGVGRSYEQYF.

The chain links TRBV6-1 to TRBJ2-7; weak D call: TRBD1 (6 bases). Per germline, CDR1 MNHNS and CDR2 SASEGT. The V end was cut by 3 bases, the J end by 0 bases, with 15 bases between. The CDR3 is 16 amino acids. CDR3 coding DNA: TGTGCCAGCAGTGATCTAACAGGGCGAAGCTCCTACGAGCAGTACTTC. It specifies CASSDLTGRSSYEQYF.